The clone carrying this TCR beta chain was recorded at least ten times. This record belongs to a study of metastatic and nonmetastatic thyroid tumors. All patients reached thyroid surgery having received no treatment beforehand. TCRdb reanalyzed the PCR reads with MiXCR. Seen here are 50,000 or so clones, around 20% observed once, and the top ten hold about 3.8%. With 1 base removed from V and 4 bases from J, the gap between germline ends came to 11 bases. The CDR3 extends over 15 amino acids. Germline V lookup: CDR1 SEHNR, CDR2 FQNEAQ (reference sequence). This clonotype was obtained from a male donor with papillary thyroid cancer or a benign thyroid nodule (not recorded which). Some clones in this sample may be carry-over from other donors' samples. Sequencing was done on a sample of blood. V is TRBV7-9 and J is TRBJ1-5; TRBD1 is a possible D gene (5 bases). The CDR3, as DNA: TGTGCCAGCAGCTTAGTTGGGTCAGGGAATCAGCCCCAGCATTTT. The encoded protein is CASSLVGSGNQPQHF.